These 19 T cell receptor beta chains share one sample of origin, sequenced in a study of T cells in localized non-small cell lung cancer. Assay: immunoSEQ multiplex PCR; the TCRdb copy retains only in-frame clones and omits some. This table holds around 34,000 clones, 90% to 95% found once. The sequencing here drew on peripheral blood, taken before any cancer treatment. These receptors were collected from a female donor of 60 years or more with stage I lung adenocarcinoma.

J is TRBJ2-3 and V is TRBV5-1, with D uncertain. Germline CDR1 and CDR2: SGHRS and YFSETQ. CDR3 size: 11 residues. V gave up 2 bases and J gave up 6 bases, with 4 bases separating them. This chain's CDR3 is CASSLADTQYF. In DNA form, the CDR3 reads TGCGCCAGCAGCTTAGCGGATACGCAGTATTTT.

This rearrangement joins TRBV6-5 to TRBJ1-4, with TRBD1 matching over 9 bases. V lost 6 bases and J lost 5; bases outside the gene matches: 7. The CDR3 is 15 amino acids. Germline V gives CDR1 MNHEY, CDR2 SVGAGI. This chain's CDR3 is CASRPQGAKNEKLFF. The DNA for the CDR3 is TGTGCCAGCAGGCCACAGGGGGCTAAGAATGAAAAACTGTTTTTT.

The chain recombines TRBV6-5 with TRBJ1-3; no firm D call. Trimming shortened V by 0 bases and J by 0 bases, and 9 bases separated the two germline ends. CDR1 and CDR2 from the germline V gene are MNHEY and SVGAGI. CDR3 size: 16 residues. For the CDR3, the DNA is TGTGCCAGCAGTTACTCGAGATTAGCCTCTGGAAACACCATATATTTT. It translates to CASSYSRLASGNTIYF.

The genes are TRBV27 and TRBJ2-5, with D tentatively TRBD1 (5 bases). The CDR3 loop spans 13 amino acids. Trimming removed 6 bases at V and 4 bases at J, with 12 bases between. CDR1 and CDR2 (germline): MNHEY, SMNVEV (reference sequence). CDR3 DNA: TGTGCCAGCAGCCTGACAGTGACAGAGACCCAGTACTTC. Its protein product is CASSLTVTETQYF.

This chain links TRBV19 with TRBJ2-2; D assignment may be TRBD1 or TRBD2 (5 bases each). This CDR3 is 14 amino acids long. V gave up 6 bases and J gave up 6 bases, with 14 bases separating them. CDR1 is LNHDA, CDR2 SQIVND, per germline (reference sequence). For the CDR3, the DNA is TGTGCCAGTAGGGCAGGGAGAATAGCCGGGGAGCTGTTTTTT. This gives the protein CASRAGRIAGELFF.

V is TRBV28 and J is TRBJ1-5, with TRBD1 as a possible D gene (6 bases). Germline values: CDR1 MDHEN, CDR2 SYDVKM. This CDR3 contains 17 residues. With 4 bases removed from V and 0 bases from J, the gap between germline ends came to 16 bases. CDR3 DNA: TGTGCCAGCAGTTGGGCAGGGGCACCCGATAGCAATCAGCCCCAGCATTTT. It translates to CASSWAGAPDSNQPQHF.

This sequence joins TRBV6-6 and TRBJ2-7, with unresolved D. CDR1 is MNHNY, CDR2 SVGAGI, per germline (reference sequence). This CDR3 is 14 amino acids long. The ends were cut back, 2 bases at V and 0 bases at J, with 8 bases in the middle. CDR3 protein: CASSYGPNSYEQYV. CDR3 coding DNA: TGTGCCAGCAGTTACGGTCCGAACTCCTACGAGCAGTACGTC.

A single count supports this clone. The chain carries TRBV6-5 and TRBJ1-2; TRBD1 is a possible D gene (5 bases). Germline V gives CDR1 MNHEY, CDR2 SVGAGI. The V end was cut by 6 bases, the J end by 8 bases, with 13 bases between. The CDR3 is 12 amino acids. The CDR3 is CASSRGTGGYTF. In DNA, the CDR3 is TGTGCCAGCAGCCGGGGGACGGGGGGCTACACCTTC.

This chain uses TRBV6-1 with TRBJ1-2, with D unclear. Germline V lookup: CDR1 MNHNS, CDR2 SASEGT. Trimming took off 7 bases at V and 2 bases at J, with 5 bases between the two ends. The CDR3 is made up of 11 amino acids. CDR3 sequence reads: CASTQNYGYTF. In nucleotides, the CDR3 is TGTGCCAGCACACAGAACTATGGCTACACCTTC.

This clone was detected only once. The rearrangement joins TRBV6-4 to TRBJ1-2; 8 bases map to TRBD1. Germline lookup yields CDR1 MRHNA and CDR2 SNTAGT. The CDR3 contains 15 residues. V shed 2 bases and J 4 bases; nucleotides not matched to a gene: 6. CDR3 residues: CASSDGNRGTYGYTF. DNA for the CDR3: TGTGCCAGCAGTGACGGTAACAGGGGGACCTATGGCTACACCTTC.

The chain joins TRBV27 to TRBJ1-2; D perhaps matches TRBD1 (5 bases). This CDR3 has 13 amino acids. V dropped 3 bases and J dropped 4 bases, with 9 bases sitting between them. Germline CDR1 is MNHEY and CDR2 is SMNVEV (reference sequence). CDR3 sequence (DNA): TGTGCCAGCAGTTTGGGGCAGATCTATGGCTACACCTTC. Amino acid sequence: CASSLGQIYGYTF.

This clone occurred once. The CDR3 here is CASSFGGREADTQYF. The DNA for the CDR3 is TGTGCCAGCAGCTTTGGCGGGAGGGAGGCAGATACGCAGTATTTT. This chain connects TRBV11-3 to TRBJ2-3, with 9 nucleotides matching TRBD2. Germline CDR1 SGHNT, CDR2 YENEEA. This CDR3 contains 15 residues. V shed 3 bases and J 4 bases; nucleotides not matched to a gene: 5.

The V gene is TRBV5-6, the J gene TRBJ1-1; D uncertain. V was shortened by 2 bases and J by 0 bases, with 8 bases between the two germline ends. This CDR3 is 14 amino acids long. CDR1 and CDR2 from the germline V gene are SGHDT and YYEEEE. CDR3 nucleotide sequence: TGTGCCAGCAGCTTAAGGAGGGTGAACACTGAAGCTTTCTTT. This sequence encodes CASSLRRVNTEAFF.

The chain joins TRBV7-6 to TRBJ2-3; D could derive from TRBD1 or TRBD2 (5 bases each). Germline V gives CDR1 SGHVS, CDR2 FNYEAQ. The V gene lost 3 bases and the J gene lost 3 bases, with 13 bases spanning the gap. This CDR3 spans 15 amino acids. The CDR3 region has the DNA TGTGCCAGCAGCTTTCAGACAGCGGAGACAGATACGCAGTATTTT. Amino acids: CASSFQTAETDTQYF.

This clone is a singleton in its sample. The chain joins TRBV5-6 to TRBJ1-2; perhaps TRBD1 as D (5 bases). Trimming left V 1 base short and J 7 bases short, with 8 bases between. The CDR3 has 12 residues. Germline V gene lookup returns CDR1 SGHDT and CDR2 YYEEEE. As DNA, the CDR3 is TGTGCCAGCAGCTTGTTTCAGGGTGGCTACACCTTC. As protein: CASSLFQGGYTF.

The chain has TRBV7-2 and TRBJ2-7; D is unclear. CDR3 length equals 14 residues. The ends were cut back, 1 base at V and 0 bases at J, with 7 bases in the middle. The V gene's germline CDR1 is SGHTA and CDR2 FQGNSA. DNA for the CDR3: TGTGCCAGCAGCTTAGAGGGAAGCTCCTACGAGCAGTACTTC. Protein: CASSLEGSSYEQYF.

The CDR3 DNA sequence: TGTGCCAGCAGCCCGGGACAGGGCTTCTACAATGAGCAGTTCTTC. Translation gives CASSPGQGFYNEQFF. The chain combines TRBV27 with TRBJ2-1; 9 positions match TRBD1. The V gene end was trimmed by 6 bases and the J gene end by 3 bases; junction bases not matched to a gene: 6. Germline V gene sequence: CDR1 MNHEY, CDR2 SMNVEV (reference sequence). CDR3 length: 15 amino acids.

The chain uses TRBV6-1 and TRBJ2-3, with D possibly matching TRBD2 (6 bases). Germline CDR1 and CDR2: MNHNS and SASEGT. Trimming removed 7 bases at V and 3 bases at J, with 14 bases between. This CDR3 spans 14 amino acids. In nucleotides, the CDR3 is TGTGCCAGCACCAATGGGGGAGGTACAGATACGCAGTATTTT. It codes for CASTNGGGTDTQYF.

The rearrangement links TRBV2 to TRBJ2-5, with D unclear. Per the germline V gene, CDR1 is SNHLY and CDR2 is FYNNEI. CDR3 length equals 13 residues. V was cut by 4 bases and J by 4 bases, with 10 bases left in between. The CDR3, as DNA: TGTGCCAGCAGTGTAGGCTATTCAGAGACCCAGTACTTC. This sequence encodes CASSVGYSETQYF.